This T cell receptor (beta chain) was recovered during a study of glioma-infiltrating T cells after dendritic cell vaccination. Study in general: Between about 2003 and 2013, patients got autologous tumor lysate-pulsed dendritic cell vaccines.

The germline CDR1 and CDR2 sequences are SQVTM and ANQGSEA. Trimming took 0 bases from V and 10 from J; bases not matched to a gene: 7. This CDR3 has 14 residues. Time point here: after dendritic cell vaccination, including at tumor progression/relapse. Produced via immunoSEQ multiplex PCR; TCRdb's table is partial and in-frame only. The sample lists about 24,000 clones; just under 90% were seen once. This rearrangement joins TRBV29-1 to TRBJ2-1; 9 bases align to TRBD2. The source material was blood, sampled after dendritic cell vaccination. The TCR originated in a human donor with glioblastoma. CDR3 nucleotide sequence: TGCAGCGTTGAAGATAAGCGGGGGGCGAAGGAGCAGTTCTTC. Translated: CSVEDKRGAKEQFF.